What follows are 25 T cell receptor beta chains derived from one specimen sequenced in a study of blood T cell repertoires in COVID-19 (dated by TCRdb to 2019 to 2021). The library relied on the immunoSEQ multiplex PCR assay. TCRdb limited this immuneACCESS table to in-frame rearrangements with V and J called. A share of clones is missing; checked studies link under half to unresolved V genes, and the rest is unexplained. The sample table contains under 350,000 clones; only one count was recorded for 83% of them. The top ten constitute 8% to 9.5% of the sample. Material: peripheral blood. The receptor source for this set is a woman in her forties or fifties who had recovered from COVID-19.

The genes are TRBV28 and TRBJ1-3; D gene unclear. This CDR3 is built from 13 residues. Germline V gives CDR1 MDHEN, CDR2 SYDVKM. Deletions cut 5 bases from V and 4 bases from J, with 9 bases between. The CDR3 bases are TGTGCCAGCAGTCCCTCGCAGGGAAACACCATATATTTT. This gives the protein CASSPSQGNTIYF.

The rearrangement joins TRBV29-1 to TRBJ1-2; a possible D gene is TRBD1 (6 bases). CDR1 is SQVTM, CDR2 ANQGSEA, per germline. With 4 bases removed from V and 2 bases from J, the gap between germline ends came to 11 bases. This CDR3 is 13 amino acids long. The CDR3 nucleotides are TGCAGCGTTGGTGGCGGACAGAACTATGGCTACACCTTC. Translating it yields CSVGGGQNYGYTF. The full variable domain, completed using reference TRBV29-1 and TRBJ1-2, is SAVISQKPSRDICQRGTSLTIQCQVDSQVTMMFWYRQQPGQSLTLIATANQGSEATYESGFVIDKFPISRPNLTFSTLTVSNMSPEDSSIYLCSVGGGQNYGYTFGSGTRLTVV.

The chain joins TRBV3-1 (or the pseudogene TRBV3-2) to TRBJ2-1; D perhaps matches TRBD2 (8 bases). Trimming stripped 8 bases from V and 7 bases from J, with 21 bases between. Germline V gene lookup returns CDR1 LGHDT and CDR2 YNNKEL (reference sequence). The CDR3 has 15 residues. This CDR3 reads CASQTLSGGQNEQFF. The CDR3 DNA is TGTGCCAGCCAGACCCTAAGCGGGGGACAGAATGAGCAGTTCTTC.

The genes are TRBV5-8 and TRBJ2-2, with 8 bases fitting TRBD2. The germline gives CDR1 SGHTS, CDR2 YDEGEE. The CDR3 is 15 residues long. The junction had 3 bases not matched to a gene; V was cut back by 4 bases and J by 1 base. The CDR3 loop is CASSLSGGNTGELFF. For the CDR3, the DNA is TGTGCCAGCAGCCTCAGCGGGGGGAACACCGGGGAGCTGTTTTTT.

The J gene is TRBJ2-1, the V gene TRBV7-2, with 11 bases matching TRBD1. Losses at the gene ends were 1 base for V and 6 bases for J; bases not matched to a gene: 5. The CDR3 contains 16 residues. Germline CDR1 and CDR2: SGHTA and FQGNSA. The CDR3 protein is CASSLGGTGGRNEQFF. The DNA of the CDR3 is TGTGCCAGCAGCTTAGGGGGGACAGGGGGACGCAATGAGCAGTTCTTC. The variable domain in full, completed from reference TRBV7-2 and TRBJ2-1, reads GAGVSQSPSNKVTEKGKDVELRCDPISGHTALYWYRQSLGQGLEFLIYFQGNSAPDKSGLPSDRFSAERTGGSVSTLTIQRTQQEDSAVYLCASSLGGTGGRNEQFFGPGTRLTVL.

This clone occurred a few times. The CDR3 reads CASSLGPTYNQPQHF. DNA of the CDR3: TGTGCCAGCAGCTTAGGTCCGACTTACAATCAGCCCCAGCATTTT. V gene TRBV7-2 combines with J gene TRBJ1-5; D not certain. Germline loops: CDR1 SGHTA, CDR2 FQGNSA. Trimming removed 1 base at V and 3 bases at J, with 10 bases between. The CDR3 has 15 residues.

This chain links TRBV19 with TRBJ2-6; D remains ambiguous. The germline V gene has CDR1 LNHDA and CDR2 SQIVND (reference sequence). This CDR3 contains 14 residues. Between the trimmed V and J ends, which lost 8 bases and 1 base, there was a span of 9 bases. The CDR3 sequence is CASVELSGANVLTF. CDR3 nucleotides: TGTGCCAGTGTAGAGCTATCTGGGGCCAACGTCCTGACTTTC.

This chain links TRBV4-1 with TRBJ1-3; maybe TRBD1 (6 bases). The CDR3 length is 16 residues. V lost 3 bases to trimming and J lost 3 bases, with 15 bases between them. Per the germline V gene, CDR1 is MGHRA and CDR2 is YSYEKL. The CDR3 bases are TGCGCCAGCAGCCACCCCGGGACACTGGTTGGAAACACCATATATTTT. It translates to CASSHPGTLVGNTIYF.

The genes are TRBV15 and TRBJ1-2; D may be TRBD1 (6 bases). CDR3 length equals 16 residues. Trimming cost V 2 bases and J 2 bases, with 15 bases left between them. Germline V gene data show CDR1 as LNHNV and CDR2 as YYDKDF (reference sequence). This CDR3 is CATSRKRAGENYGYTF. CDR3 DNA: TGTGCCACCAGCAGAAAACGGGCAGGGGAAAACTATGGCTACACCTTC.

The chain joins TRBV6-5 to TRBJ2-2; 7 nucleotides match TRBD2. Per the germline V gene, CDR1 is MNHEY and CDR2 is SVGAGI. V lost 2 bases and J lost 7; bases outside the gene matches: 4. The CDR3 contains 14 residues. The CDR3 sequence: CASSYGTTIGELFF. DNA for the CDR3: TGTGCCAGCAGTTACGGGACTACAATCGGGGAGCTGTTTTTT.

J is TRBJ2-7 and V is TRBV4-3; 8 bases agree with TRBD2. V lost 1 base to trimming and J lost 6 bases; unmatched junction nucleotides: 11. The CDR3 consists of 16 residues. Germline CDR1 reads LGHNA; CDR2 reads YSLEER. CDR3 loop: CASSQVGGTSISEQYF. The CDR3 nucleotides read TGCGCCAGCAGCCAAGTCGGTGGGACTAGTATATCCGAGCAGTACTTC.

The V gene is TRBV27, the J gene TRBJ2-3; D not resolved. V was clipped by 4 bases and J by 0 bases, with 14 bases between them. The CDR3 has 16 residues. Germline V gene sequence: CDR1 MNHEY, CDR2 SMNVEV (reference sequence). CDR3 in amino acids: CASSSVRFASTDTQYF. CDR3 DNA sequence: TGTGCCAGCAGTTCTGTTCGGTTTGCTAGCACAGATACGCAGTATTTT.

The rearrangement links TRBV4-1 to TRBJ2-1, with TRBD2 matching over 11 bases. Germline CDR1 and CDR2: MGHRA and YSYEKL. V trimming: 3 bases; J trimming: 5 bases; junction bases outside the gene matches: 9. There are 17 residues in the CDR3. CDR3 amino acids: CASSQSTGTSGDNEQFF. The CDR3 coding sequence is TGCGCCAGCAGCCAGTCCACCGGGACTAGCGGCGACAATGAGCAGTTCTTC.

This clone was recorded only once. V gene TRBV19 combines with J gene TRBJ2-2, with D unresolved. The CDR3 covers 13 residues. The V end lost 5 bases, the J end lost 0 bases, and 4 bases lay between the germline ends. Germline assignment: CDR1 LNHDA and CDR2 SQIVND (reference sequence). The CDR3 coding sequence is TGTGCCAGTAGTGAGACGAACACCGGGGAGCTGTTTTTT. Translation gives CASSETNTGELFF.

The chain has TRBV20-1 and TRBJ2-1; no reliable D call. The CDR3 sequence is 11 residues long. V was clipped by 2 bases and J by 10 bases, with 9 bases between them. Germline values: CDR1 DFQATT, CDR2 SNEGSKA (reference sequence). The CDR3 is CSARPTAEQFF. CDR3 in DNA: TGCAGTGCTAGACCTACCGCCGAGCAGTTCTTC.

About this clone itself: Other DNA variants within this sample encode the same CDR3. This chain joins TRBV2 and TRBJ2-1, with D possibly being TRBD1 (6 bases). The V gene's germline CDR1 is SNHLY and CDR2 FYNNEI. This CDR3 region has 12 residues. Deletions cut 6 bases from V and 6 bases from J, with 9 bases between. The CDR3 DNA reads as TGTGCCAGCAGCCGGGACACCAATGAGCAGTTCTTC. This encodes CASSRDTNEQFF. Drawing the rest from reference TRBV2 and TRBJ2-1, the complete variable domain is EPEVTQTPSHQVTQMGQEVILRCVPISNHLYFYWYRQILGQKVEFLVSFYNNEISEKSEIFDDQFSVERPDGSNFTLKIRSTKLEDSAMYFCASSRDTNEQFFGPGTRLTVL.

The gene calls are TRBV6-2 or TRBV6-3 and TRBJ2-5; 8 positions match TRBD1. In germline, CDR1 is MNHEY, CDR2 SVGEGT. The ends lost 2 bases at V and 10 bases at J; junction bases unmatched: 9. CDR3 length: 14 amino acids. The CDR3 protein is CASSYLRTGNNQYF. CDR3 DNA sequence: TGTGCCAGCAGTTACCTCAGGACAGGGAATAACCAGTACTTC.

The chain joins TRBV6-2 or TRBV6-3 to TRBJ2-5; D is possibly TRBD2 (5 bases). The V and J ends lost 2 bases and 5 bases respectively, with 15 bases between them. Germline loops: CDR1 MNHEY, CDR2 SVGEGT. The CDR3 spans 15 residues. The CDR3 spells CASSYGFAGWETQYF. The CDR3 DNA follows: TGTGCCAGCAGTTACGGGTTCGCGGGTTGGGAGACCCAGTACTTC.

The CDR3 nucleotides are TGTGCCAGCAGAACGGGAGGGACGTTGAACACTGAAGCTTTCTTT. Its translation: CASRTGGTLNTEAFF. V and J are TRBV6-5 and TRBJ1-1, with a tentative D call TRBD1 (5 bases). This CDR3 has 15 amino acids. With 6 bases removed from V and 0 bases from J, the gap between germline ends came to 14 bases. Germline V gene lookup returns CDR1 MNHEY and CDR2 SVGAGI.

This clone has only one observation. The V and J genes are TRBV24-1 and TRBJ1-2; tentatively, D is TRBD1 (6 bases). Germline values: CDR1 KGHDR, CDR2 SFDVKD. With 0 bases removed from V and 2 bases from J, the gap between germline ends came to 9 bases. This CDR3 has 15 amino acids. CDR3 bases: TGTGCCACCAGTGATTTGCGGGGGGCGAACTATGGCTACACCTTC. Amino acid sequence: CATSDLRGANYGYTF.

This rearrangement joins TRBV7-8 to TRBJ1-2, with TRBD1 identical over 8 bases. V was pared by 3 bases and J by 7 bases, with 7 bases of the junction left unmatched. The CDR3 totals 14 residues. Germline loops: CDR1 SGHVS, CDR2 FQNEAQ. The CDR3 spells CASSFGQGSLGYTF. DNA of the CDR3: TGTGCCAGCAGCTTCGGACAGGGTTCACTTGGCTACACCTTC.

CDR3 DNA: TGTGCCTGGAGTAGACAGCAGAACACTGAAGCTTTCTTT. This codes for CAWSRQQNTEAFF. The rearrangement uses TRBV30 and TRBJ1-1, with D possibly matching TRBD1 (5 bases). CDR3 size: 13 residues. V was pared by 2 bases and J by 1 base, with 8 bases between. The germline gives CDR1 GTSNPN, CDR2 SVGIG (reference sequence).

The J gene is TRBJ2-1, the V gene TRBV18; possibly TRBD1 for D (6 bases). The germline gives CDR1 KGHSH, CDR2 LQKENI. There are 17 residues in the CDR3. The V and J ends lost 3 bases and 3 bases respectively, with 18 bases between them. CDR3 protein: CASSPVSGTQVYNEQFF. CDR3 nucleotide sequence: TGTGCCAGCTCACCTGTTTCCGGGACACAGGTCTACAATGAGCAGTTCTTC.

V gene TRBV7-2 combines with J gene TRBJ1-2; no firm D call. The CDR3 has 11 amino acids. V was shortened by 5 bases and J by 7 bases, with 8 bases between the two germline ends. CDR1 and CDR2 (germline): SGHTA, FQGNSA. The CDR3 spells CASSPLIGYTF. The CDR3 DNA is TGTGCCAGCAGCCCCTTAATTGGCTACACCTTC. The full variable domain, with the rest looked up from reference TRBV7-2 and TRBJ1-2, is GAGVSQSPSNKVTEKGKDVELRCDPISGHTALYWYRQSLGQGLEFLIYFQGNSAPDKSGLPSDRFSAERTGGSVSTLTIQRTQQEDSAVYLCASSPLIGYTFGSGTRLTVV.

CDR3 sequence: CASSQGTAQETQYF. The CDR3 DNA reads TGTGCCAGCAGCCAGGGGACAGCCCAAGAGACCCAGTACTTC. V gene TRBV7-2 combines with J gene TRBJ2-5, with TRBD1 matching over 7 bases. The CDR3 length is 14 residues. Germline V gene sequence: CDR1 SGHTA, CDR2 FQGNSA. The ends lost 5 bases at V and 1 base at J; junction bases unmatched: 4.